These 21 T cell receptor beta chains came from one sample sequenced in a study of blood T cell repertoires in COVID-19. Clones were sequenced by immunoSEQ multiplex PCR, and TCRdb holds only the in-frame ones, with some missing. The repertoire holds around 130,000 clones, with about 88% as singletons. Sequenced material: peripheral blood. The receptors originated from a woman older than 75 with acute or convalescent COVID-19.

This chain uses TRBV19 with TRBJ1-6; a possible D gene is TRBD1 (6 bases). Germline loops: CDR1 LNHDA, CDR2 SQIVND (reference sequence). CDR3 length equals 17 residues. Trimming stripped 3 bases from V and 11 bases from J, with 23 bases between. In DNA, the CDR3 is TGTGCCAGTAGTATCTGGGCCCCGGGACACCGACCGGCACCCCTCCACTTT. Residues: CASSIWAPGHRPAPLHF.

The chain links TRBV5-5 to TRBJ2-1, with a tentative D call TRBD1 (5 bases). The CDR3 loop spans 14 amino acids. Trimming took off 1 base at V and 8 bases at J, with 13 bases between the two ends. Per germline, CDR1 SGHKS and CDR2 YYEKEE (reference sequence). The CDR3 loop is CASSLPGNSDEQFF. CDR3 coding DNA: TGTGCCAGCAGCTTGCCAGGGAATTCGGATGAGCAGTTCTTC. The full variable domain, in which reference TRBV5-5 and TRBJ2-1 provide the parts outside the CDR3, is DAGVTQSPTHLIKTRGQQVTLRCSPISGHKSVSWYQQVLGQGPQFIFQYYEKEERGRGNFPDRFSARQFPNYSSELNVNALLLGDSALYLCASSLPGNSDEQFFGPGTRLTVL.

V gene TRBV7-2 combines with J gene TRBJ2-3, with 10 bases identical to TRBD1. Germline loops: CDR1 SGHTA, CDR2 FQGNSA. The trim removed 5 bases at V and 0 bases at J, leaving 5 bases unmatched. The CDR3 runs to 16 residues. The CDR3 region is CASSPEGQGSTDTQYF. DNA for the CDR3: TGTGCCAGCAGCCCCGAGGGACAGGGGAGCACAGATACGCAGTATTTT.

The chain joins TRBV15 to TRBJ2-5; TRBD2 agrees at 7 bases. J lost 5 bases, V lost 5 bases, and 5 bases had no gene match. Germline V gene data show CDR1 as LNHNV and CDR2 as YYDKDF (reference sequence). The CDR3 runs 13 residues. CDR3 protein: CATSWEGIETQYF. The CDR3 DNA follows: TGTGCCACCAGCTGGGAGGGGATTGAGACCCAGTACTTC. Variable domain in full (rest from reference TRBV15 and TRBJ2-5): DAMVIQNPRYQVTQFGKPVTLSCSQTLNHNVMYWYQQKSSQAPKLLFHYYDKDFNNEADTPDNFQSRRPNTSFCFLDIRSPGLGDTAMYLCATSWEGIETQYFGPGTRLLVL.

The rearrangement uses TRBV10-3 and TRBJ1-5; 10 bases are shared with TRBD1. V lost 0 bases to trimming and J lost 0 bases; unmatched junction nucleotides: 5. From germline, CDR1 is ENHRY and CDR2 SYGVKD. This CDR3 spans 18 amino acids. The CDR3 sequence is CAISESRGTGDSNQPQHF. The CDR3 DNA follows: TGTGCCATCAGTGAGTCGAGGGGGACAGGGGATAGCAATCAGCCCCAGCATTTT.

The chain recombines TRBV19 with TRBJ1-2; 12 bases match TRBD1. Germline V gene lookup returns CDR1 LNHDA and CDR2 SQIVND (reference sequence). The V and J ends lost 6 bases and 7 bases, in that order; junction bases with no gene match: 6. The CDR3 contains 14 residues. CDR3 coding DNA: TGTGCCAGTAGAGGGACAGGGGGCGCAAGTGGCTACACCTTC. This translates into CASRGTGGASGYTF. The full variable domain, in which reference TRBV19 and TRBJ1-2 provide the parts outside the CDR3, is DGGITQSPKYLFRKEGQNVTLSCEQNLNHDAMYWYRQDPGQGLRLIYYSQIVNDFQKGDIAEGYSVSREKKESFPLTVTSAQKNPTAFYLCASRGTGGASGYTFGSGTRLTVV.

The chain carries TRBV4-3 and TRBJ2-1, with TRBD2 identical over 9 bases. J gave up 10 bases and V 1 base, and 17 bases lay outside the gene matches. Germline lookup yields CDR1 LGHNA and CDR2 YSLEER. The CDR3 extends over 18 amino acids. This chain's CDR3 is CASSQGPTSGVAGEEQFF. The DNA for the CDR3 is TGCGCCAGCAGCCAAGGGCCAACCTCGGGGGTAGCGGGGGAAGAGCAGTTCTTC.

This clone has only a few counts. The CDR3: CAWSEGQGGEKLFF. CDR3 nucleotide sequence: TGTGCCTGGAGCGAGGGACAGGGCGGGGAAAAACTGTTTTTT. The J gene is TRBJ1-4, the V gene TRBV30; 9 bases agree with TRBD1. Germline V gene data show CDR1 as GTSNPN and CDR2 as SVGIG (reference sequence). Trimming at V came to 3 bases and at J to 8 bases, leaving 7 bases not matched to a gene. This CDR3 contains 14 residues.

This clone has a handful of counts. The chain recombines TRBV5-6 with TRBJ1-6; TRBD1 agrees at 8 bases. The CDR3 runs to 16 residues. Trimming took 2 bases from V and 7 from J; bases not matched to a gene: 8. CDR1 and CDR2 from the germline V gene are SGHDT and YYEEEE. Here the CDR3 DNA reads TGTGCCAGCAGCTTTGGGACAGGCCTTGAGAATTCACCCCTCCACTTT. It specifies CASSFGTGLENSPLHF.

This sequence joins TRBV18 and TRBJ1-6; D is unresolved. Germline lookup yields CDR1 KGHSH and CDR2 LQKENI. This CDR3 has 15 residues. The ends were cut back, 2 bases at V and 9 bases at J, with 14 bases in the middle. The CDR3 region is CASSPGHKVGSPLHF. The CDR3 region has the DNA TGTGCCAGCTCACCAGGGCACAAGGTGGGTTCACCCCTCCACTTT. Based on the CDR3 plus reference TRBV18 and TRBJ1-6, the full variable domain is NAGVMQNPRHLVRRRGQEARLRCSPMKGHSHVYWYRQLPEEGLKFMVYLQKENIIDESGMPKERFSAEFPKEGPSILRIQQVVRGDSAAYFCASSPGHKVGSPLHFGNGTRLTVT.

The chain employs TRBV18 and TRBJ2-3, with TRBD2 matching over 8 bases. V shed 3 bases, J shed 1 base, and the junction held 3 bases outside the gene matches. CDR3 length equals 15 residues. Looked up from germline, CDR1 is KGHSH and CDR2 is LQKENI. This CDR3 reads CASSPLTSGTDTQYF. The CDR3 DNA sequence: TGTGCCAGCTCACCCTTGACTAGCGGCACAGATACGCAGTATTTT.

The chain combines TRBV5-6 with TRBJ1-2; possibly TRBD1 for D (5 bases). The length of the CDR3 is 15 residues. Deletions cut 6 bases from V and 2 bases from J, with 17 bases between. Germline lookup yields CDR1 SGHDT and CDR2 YYEEEE. The DNA for the CDR3 is TGTGCCAGCACCAAGGGGCAGACAGTCAACTATGGCTACACCTTC. It encodes CASTKGQTVNYGYTF.

The V gene is TRBV7-2, the J gene TRBJ1-2; TRBD1 matches at 11 bases. V lost 5 bases and J lost 7; bases outside the gene matches: 6. The CDR3 loop spans 14 amino acids. Germline V gene lookup returns CDR1 SGHTA and CDR2 FQGNSA. The CDR3 reads CASSPWTGGFGYTF. The CDR3 DNA sequence: TGTGCCAGCAGCCCATGGACAGGGGGCTTTGGCTACACCTTC.

In DNA, the CDR3 is TGTGCCAGTAGTATCGGGTCAGGGTTCGGCAATCAGCCCCAGCATTTT. Its protein product is CASSIGSGFGNQPQHF. The genes are TRBV19 and TRBJ1-5, with D tentatively TRBD1 (5 bases). The CDR3 has 16 amino acids. Trimming took 3 bases from V and 2 from J, leaving 14 bases between them. Germline V gives CDR1 LNHDA, CDR2 SQIVND (reference sequence).

This clone has only a few counts. The rearrangement links TRBV30 to TRBJ2-1; 13 bases align to TRBD2. This CDR3 is built from 15 residues. With V trimmed by 2 bases and J by 7 bases, 5 bases remained unmatched. Germline lookup yields CDR1 GTSNPN and CDR2 SVGIG (reference sequence). The CDR3 loop reads CAWSPLAGGQNEQFF. The DNA of the CDR3 is TGTGCCTGGAGTCCACTAGCGGGGGGGCAAAATGAGCAGTTCTTC.

This clone showed up just a few times. CDR3: CASSQEGAGGLYEQYF. The CDR3 DNA sequence: TGCGCCAGCAGCCAAGAGGGAGCGGGAGGGCTCTACGAGCAGTACTTC. The genes are TRBV4-1 and TRBJ2-7, with TRBD2 identical over 10 bases. This CDR3 has 16 amino acids. Looked up from germline, CDR1 is MGHRA and CDR2 is YSYEKL. Trimming took 0 bases from V and 3 from J; bases not matched to a gene: 5.

V usage is TRBV19 and J usage is TRBJ2-5, with 8 positions matching TRBD2. The V and J ends lost 2 bases and 4 bases, in that order; junction bases with no gene match: 9. Germline V lookup: CDR1 LNHDA, CDR2 SQIVND (reference sequence). The CDR3 runs to 16 residues. Here the CDR3 reads CASSIHRGGPGETQYF. In DNA, the CDR3 is TGTGCCAGTAGTATACACCGGGGGGGCCCTGGAGAGACCCAGTACTTC. Full variable domain (remainder filled in from reference TRBV19 and TRBJ2-5): DGGITQSPKYLFRKEGQNVTLSCEQNLNHDAMYWYRQDPGQGLRLIYYSQIVNDFQKGDIAEGYSVSREKKESFPLTVTSAQKNPTAFYLCASSIHRGGPGETQYFGPGTRLLVL.

This chain joins TRBV19 and TRBJ2-7; 7 bases agree with TRBD1. The CDR3 is made up of 14 amino acids. The germline gives CDR1 LNHDA, CDR2 SQIVND (reference sequence). Trimming removed 3 bases from V and 5 bases from J; junction bases left unmatched: 7. CDR3 nucleotide sequence: TGTGCCAGTAGTATTCGGACAGGTTCGAACGAGCAGTACTTC. Translated, it gives CASSIRTGSNEQYF. Variable domain in full (rest from reference TRBV19 and TRBJ2-7): DGGITQSPKYLFRKEGQNVTLSCEQNLNHDAMYWYRQDPGQGLRLIYYSQIVNDFQKGDIAEGYSVSREKKESFPLTVTSAQKNPTAFYLCASSIRTGSNEQYFGPGTRLTVT.

The rearrangement links TRBV19 to TRBJ1-1, with 12 nucleotides matching TRBD1. The germline V gene has CDR1 LNHDA and CDR2 SQIVND (reference sequence). The CDR3 spans 16 residues. V lost 7 bases to trimming and J lost 3 bases; unmatched junction nucleotides: 9. In nucleotides, the CDR3 is TGTGCCAGTACCAGGGGACAGGGGGCGTGGGACACTGAAGCTTTCTTT. Protein: CASTRGQGAWDTEAFF.

The V and J genes are TRBV7-2 and TRBJ1-5, with D tentatively TRBD1 (6 bases). With 5 bases removed from V and 0 bases from J, the gap between germline ends came to 11 bases. The CDR3 length is 15 residues. Germline V gene lookup returns CDR1 SGHTA and CDR2 FQGNSA. The CDR3 here is CASSIQGNSNQPQHF. In DNA, the CDR3 is TGTGCCAGCAGCATACAGGGAAATAGCAATCAGCCCCAGCATTTT.

In DNA form, the CDR3 reads TGTGCCAGCAGCCCGTCAGGCGGGGTCAATGAGCAGTTCTTC. Protein: CASSPSGGVNEQFF. This chain links TRBV7-2 with TRBJ2-1, with D perhaps TRBD2 (6 bases). This CDR3 spans 14 amino acids. V lost 5 bases to trimming and J lost 6 bases, with 14 bases between them. From germline, CDR1 is SGHTA and CDR2 FQGNSA.